This TCR beta chain was observed in a study of T cell responses to AZD1222 COVID-19 vaccine. As regards this clone: The target antigen is unknown.

Germline CDR1 MNHNY, CDR2 SVGAGI (reference sequence). This CDR3 is 14 amino acids long. The V and J ends lost 7 bases and 3 bases respectively, with 16 bases between them. Sequenced by immunoSEQ multiplex PCR; TCRdb stores in-frame clones only, minus some. The repertoire holds about 140,000 clones, with 85% to 95% as singletons. Findings of the study overall: After two AZD1222 doses, spike-specific TCR breadth and depth rose versus day 0. Spike was spanned by vaccine-associated CD4 TCRs, which were dominant at 160-218 and 743-854.

The chain combines TRBV6-6 with TRBJ2-7; possible D gene TRBD2, 5 bases. Sequenced material: peripheral blood, taken 28 days after the second AZD1222 dose. This TCR was recovered from an adult who received the AZD1222 COVID-19 vaccine. DNA for the CDR3: TGTGCCAGCATCAGAGGACTGGGCTTCTACGAGCAGTACTTC. Amino acids: CASIRGLGFYEQYF.